These 13 T cell receptor beta chains were sequenced from one sample in a study of T cells after yellow fever vaccination. MiXCR, run by TCRdb on the 5' RACE reads, gives a single entry per CDR3 protein. In the table there are just under 600,000 distinct CDR3 sequences, roughly 14% of which are singletons. The material was PBMCs, obtained on the day of the yellow fever booster vaccination. These receptors came from a man aged 30-40 years who received the YFV17D yellow fever vaccine.

This clonotype appeared once. The gene calls are TRBV2 and TRBJ1-1; maybe TRBD1 (6 bases). The CDR3 totals 13 residues. Germline loops: CDR1 SNHLY, CDR2 FYNNEI. V shed 1 base and J shed 11 bases, with 14 bases lying between them. The CDR3 protein is CASSEGGSGVAFF. CDR3 in DNA: TGTGCCAGCAGTGAAGGTGGGTCAGGGGTGGCTTTCTTT.

The chain combines TRBV4-3 with TRBJ2-1; 9 nucleotides line up with TRBD2. Per the germline V gene, CDR1 is LGHNA and CDR2 is YSLEER. The junction had 8 bases not matched to a gene; V was cut back by 1 base and J by 4 bases. CDR3 length equals 17 residues. The CDR3 spells CASSQAAQREAYNEQFF. CDR3 in DNA: TGCGCCAGCAGCCAAGCAGCACAGCGGGAGGCGTACAATGAGCAGTTCTTC.

This clonotype was detected only a few times. The chain carries TRBV5-1 and TRBJ1-2; the match to TRBD1 covers 10 bases. This CDR3 contains 16 residues. CDR1 and CDR2 from the germline V gene are SGHRS and YFSETQ. The V and J ends lost 1 base and 4 bases, in that order; junction bases with no gene match: 7. The CDR3 loop reads CASSLNVRTGGYGYTF. Here the CDR3 DNA reads TGCGCCAGCAGCTTGAACGTGCGGACAGGGGGCTATGGCTACACCTTC.

The rearrangement links TRBV25-1 to TRBJ2-5; tentatively, D is TRBD1 (6 bases). There are 12 residues in the CDR3. The germline V and J ends were trimmed by 4 bases and 10 bases, with 13 bases remaining between them. The V gene's germline CDR1 is MGHDK and CDR2 SYGVNS. The CDR3 nucleotides are TGTGCCAGCAGTGGGGACATCGGAGGCCAGTACTTC. Translating gives CASSGDIGGQYF.

The chain uses TRBV5-1 and TRBJ2-3, with 7 positions matching TRBD1. The CDR3 runs 14 residues. The germline V gene has CDR1 SGHRS and CDR2 YFSETQ. Trimming cost V 3 bases and J 6 bases; bases outside gene matches: 7. CDR3 protein: CASSSTGVGDTQYF. In DNA form, the CDR3 reads TGCGCCAGCAGCTCCACAGGGGTTGGGGATACGCAGTATTTT. The full variable domain, completed using reference TRBV5-1 and TRBJ2-3, is KAGVTQTPRYLIKTRGQQVTLSCSPISGHRSVSWYQQTPGQGLQFLFEYFSETQRNKGNFPGRFSGRQFSNSRSEMNVSTLELGDSALYLCASSSTGVGDTQYFGPGTRLTVL.

V is TRBV6-1 and J is TRBJ1-4, with D unclear. V lost 10 bases, J lost 0 bases, and 9 bases lay in between. CDR1 MNHNS and CDR2 SASEGT come from the germline V gene. The CDR3 is 13 residues long. The CDR3 region has the DNA TGTGCCACCAGGACTGCAACTAATGAAAAACTGTTTTTT. Encoded protein: CATRTATNEKLFF.

This clonotype was seen more than once but under ten times. V and J are TRBV20-1 and TRBJ2-2; 10 bases map to TRBD2. The germline V gene has CDR1 DFQATT and CDR2 SNEGSKA (reference sequence). The CDR3 is 15 residues long. Trimming removed 3 bases from V and 5 bases from J; junction bases left unmatched: 6. The CDR3 coding sequence is TGCAGTGCTAGCCGTCCGGGACTAGCGACCGGGGAGCTGTTTTTT. It encodes CSASRPGLATGELFF.

The V and J genes are TRBV12-3 or TRBV12-4 and TRBJ2-1; D ambiguous. V shed 5 bases and J shed 11 bases, with 13 bases lying between them. The CDR3 has 12 amino acids. CDR3: CASSRSNNKQFF. The CDR3 region has the DNA TGTGCCAGCAGTCGCTCGAATAATAAGCAGTTCTTC.

V usage is TRBV20-1 and J usage is TRBJ2-7, with 12 bases fitting TRBD1. The length of the CDR3 is 11 residues. Trimming removed 7 bases from V and 7 bases from J; junction bases left unmatched: 2. Germline V lookup: CDR1 DFQATT, CDR2 SNEGSKA (reference sequence). DNA of the CDR3: TGCAGTGGGGACAGGGGGCTTGAGCAGTACTTC. Translated, it gives CSGDRGLEQYF.

This clonotype has a handful of counts. The chain has TRBV5-1 and TRBJ1-2; TRBD1 is a possible D gene (6 bases). The CDR3 spans 12 residues. The V end was cut by 0 bases, the J end by 6 bases, with 6 bases between. Germline lookup yields CDR1 SGHRS and CDR2 YFSETQ. The DNA for the CDR3 is TGCGCCAGCAGCTTGGACAGGGATGGCTACACCTTC. It yields the protein CASSLDRDGYTF. The full variable domain, its missing parts supplied by reference TRBV5-1 and TRBJ1-2, is KAGVTQTPRYLIKTRGQQVTLSCSPISGHRSVSWYQQTPGQGLQFLFEYFSETQRNKGNFPGRFSGRQFSNSRSEMNVSTLELGDSALYLCASSLDRDGYTFGSGTRLTVV.

V is TRBV7-3 and J is TRBJ2-3; 8 bases align to TRBD1. This CDR3 spans 16 amino acids. Per germline, CDR1 SGHTA and CDR2 FQGTGA. The ends lost 5 bases at V and 3 bases at J; junction bases unmatched: 10. DNA of the CDR3: TGTGCCAGCAGCCTTGGACAGGGTAGAGGGACAGATACGCAGTATTTT. It codes for CASSLGQGRGTDTQYF.

This clonotype occurred many times. V and J are TRBV12-3 or TRBV12-4 and TRBJ2-7; D call uncertain. The CDR3 runs to 12 residues. The germline V and J ends were trimmed by 3 bases and 2 bases, with 5 bases remaining between them. In DNA form, the CDR3 reads TGTGCCAGCAGTTTGTCTCCCTACGAGCAGTACTTC. Translating gives CASSLSPYEQYF.

CDR3 nucleotide sequence: TGTGCCAGCAGCCAGACCATAAGGGGAATTCCCTACGAGCAGTACTTC. Residues: CASSQTIRGIPYEQYF. This chain connects TRBV7-2 to TRBJ2-7; tentative D call: TRBD1 (5 bases). This CDR3 has 16 amino acids. V lost 5 bases, J lost 2 bases, and 19 bases lay in between. Germline V lookup: CDR1 SGHTA, CDR2 FQGNSA.